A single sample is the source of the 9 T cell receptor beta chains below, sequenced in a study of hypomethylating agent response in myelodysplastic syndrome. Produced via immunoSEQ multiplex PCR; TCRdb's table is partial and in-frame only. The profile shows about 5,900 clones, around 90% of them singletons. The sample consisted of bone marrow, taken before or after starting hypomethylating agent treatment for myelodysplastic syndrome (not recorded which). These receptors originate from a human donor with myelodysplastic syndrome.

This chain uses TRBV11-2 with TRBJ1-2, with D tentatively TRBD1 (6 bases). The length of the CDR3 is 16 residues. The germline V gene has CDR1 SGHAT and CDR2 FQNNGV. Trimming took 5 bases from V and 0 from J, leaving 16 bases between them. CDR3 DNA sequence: TGTGCCAGCAGCACCCGACAGGCAAACCCTAACTATGGCTACACCTTC. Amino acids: CASSTRQANPNYGYTF.

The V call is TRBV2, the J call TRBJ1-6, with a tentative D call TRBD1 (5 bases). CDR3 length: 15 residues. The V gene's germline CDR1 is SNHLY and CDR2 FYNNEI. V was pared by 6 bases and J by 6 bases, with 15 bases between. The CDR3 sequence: CASRLRDSPNSPLHF. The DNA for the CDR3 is TGTGCCAGCAGGCTCCGGGACTCTCCTAATTCACCCCTCCACTTT.

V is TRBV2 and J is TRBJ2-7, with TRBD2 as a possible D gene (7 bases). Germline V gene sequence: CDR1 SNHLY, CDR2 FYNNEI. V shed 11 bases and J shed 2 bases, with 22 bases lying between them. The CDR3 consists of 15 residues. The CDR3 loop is CACVGGGAWAYEQYF. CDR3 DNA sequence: TGTGCCTGTGTAGGGGGGGGAGCTTGGGCCTACGAGCAGTACTTC.

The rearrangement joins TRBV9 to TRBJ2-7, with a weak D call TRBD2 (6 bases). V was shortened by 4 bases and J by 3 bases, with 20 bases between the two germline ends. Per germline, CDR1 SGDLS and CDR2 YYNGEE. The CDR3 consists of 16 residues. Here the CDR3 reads CASSLKLAREVYEQYV. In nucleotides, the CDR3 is TGTGCCAGCAGCCTAAAGTTAGCGAGGGAGGTCTACGAGCAGTACGTC.

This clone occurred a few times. CDR3 in amino acids: CASSDTQGHGYTF. The CDR3 DNA reads as TGTGCCAGCAGTGATACTCAGGGACATGGCTACACCTTC. The V and J genes are TRBV25-1 and TRBJ1-2, with a tentative D call TRBD1 (5 bases). The germline V gene encodes CDR1 MGHDK and CDR2 SYGVNS. CDR3 length: 13 residues. Trimming removed 3 bases at V and 6 bases at J, with 11 bases between.

CDR3 loop: CASSIFGDLAKNIQYF. CDR3 nucleotides: TGTGCCAGTAGTATATTTGGGGATTTAGCCAAAAACATTCAGTACTTC. The chain carries TRBV19 and TRBJ2-4; D is undetermined. The CDR3 length is 16 residues. Germline-derived CDR1 and CDR2 are LNHDA and SQIVND (reference sequence). Trimming took 2 bases from V and 0 from J, leaving 11 bases between them.

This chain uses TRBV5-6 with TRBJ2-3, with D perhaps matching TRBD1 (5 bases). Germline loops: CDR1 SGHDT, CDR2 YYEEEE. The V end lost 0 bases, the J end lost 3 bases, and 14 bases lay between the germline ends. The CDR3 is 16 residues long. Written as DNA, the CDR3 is TGTGCCAGCAGCTTGGGGGGCCGGGTAATTACAGATACGCAGTATTTT. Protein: CASSLGGRVITDTQYF. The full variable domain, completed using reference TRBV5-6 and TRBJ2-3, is DAGVTQSPTHLIKTRGQQVTLRCSPKSGHDTVSWYQQALGQGPQFIFQYYEEEERQRGNFPDRFSGHQFPNYSSELNVNALLLGDSALYLCASSLGGRVITDTQYFGPGTRLTVL.

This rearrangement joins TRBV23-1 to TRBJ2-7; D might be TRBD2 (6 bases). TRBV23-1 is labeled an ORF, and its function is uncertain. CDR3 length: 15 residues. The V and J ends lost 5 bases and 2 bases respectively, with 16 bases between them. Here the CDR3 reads CASSTGGPPTYEQYF. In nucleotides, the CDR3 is TGCGCCAGCAGTACTGGAGGGCCTCCCACCTACGAGCAGTACTTC.

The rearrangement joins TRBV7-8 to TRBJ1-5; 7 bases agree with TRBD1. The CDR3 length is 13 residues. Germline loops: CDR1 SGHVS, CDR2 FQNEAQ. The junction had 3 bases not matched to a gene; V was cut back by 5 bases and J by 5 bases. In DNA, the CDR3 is TGTGCCAGCAGCGCCGACAGGGATCAGCCCCAGCATTTT. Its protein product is CASSADRDQPQHF.